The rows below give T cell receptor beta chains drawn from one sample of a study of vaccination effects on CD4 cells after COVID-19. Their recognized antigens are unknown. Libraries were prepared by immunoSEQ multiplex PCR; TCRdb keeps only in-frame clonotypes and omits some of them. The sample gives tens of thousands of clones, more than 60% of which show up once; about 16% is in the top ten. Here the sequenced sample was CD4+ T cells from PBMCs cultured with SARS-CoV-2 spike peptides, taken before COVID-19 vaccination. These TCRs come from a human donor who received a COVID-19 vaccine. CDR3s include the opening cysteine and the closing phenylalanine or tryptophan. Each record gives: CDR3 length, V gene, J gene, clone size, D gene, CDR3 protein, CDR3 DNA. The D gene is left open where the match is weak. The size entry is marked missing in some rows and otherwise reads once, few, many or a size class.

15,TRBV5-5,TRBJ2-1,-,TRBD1,CASSLEGTGTNEQFF,TGTGCCAGCAGCTTGGAGGGGACAGGGACCAATGAGCAGTTCTTC
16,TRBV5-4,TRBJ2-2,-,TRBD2,CASSTLAGKNTGELFF,TGTGCCAGCAGCACGCTAGCGGGCAAGAACACCGGGGAGCTGTTTTTT
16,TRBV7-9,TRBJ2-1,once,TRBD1,CASSARTGGSYNEQFF,TGTGCCAGCAGCGCAAGGACAGGGGGTAGTTACAATGAGCAGTTCTTC
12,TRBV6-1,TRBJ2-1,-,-,CASSEAGEKQFF,TGTGCCAGCAGTGAAGCAGGGGAGAAGCAGTTCTTC
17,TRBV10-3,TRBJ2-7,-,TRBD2,CAISESLAGESSYEQYF,TGTGCCATCAGTGAGTCCCTAGCGGGAGAGAGCTCCTACGAGCAGTACTTC
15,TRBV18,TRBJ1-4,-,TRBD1,CASSPDRGTNEKLFF,TGTGCCAGCTCACCAGACAGGGGGACTAATGAAAAACTGTTTTTT
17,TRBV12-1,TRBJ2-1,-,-,CASSFLGFVPKWDEQFF,TGTGCCAGCAGCTTCCTTGGCTTTGTCCCAAAGTGGGATGAGCAGTTCTTC
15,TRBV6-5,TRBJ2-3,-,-,CASTARWPSTDTQYF,TGTGCCAGCACGGCCCGATGGCCCAGCACAGATACGCAGTATTTT
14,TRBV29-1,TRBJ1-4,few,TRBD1,CSVSPGGNNEKLFF,TGCAGCGTCTCGCCAGGGGGTAATAATGAAAAACTGTTTTTT
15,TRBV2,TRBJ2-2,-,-,CATRQGPGGTGELFF,TGTGCCACCCGACAGGGGCCGGGGGGCACCGGGGAGCTGTTTTTT
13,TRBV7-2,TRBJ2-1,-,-,CASSQGSLGEQFF,TGTGCCAGCAGCCAGGGCTCCTTGGGTGAGCAGTTCTTC
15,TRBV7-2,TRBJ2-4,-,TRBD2,CASSSRTGGRDIQYF,TGTGCCAGCAGCTCCCGGACGGGGGGGAGGGACATTCAGTACTTC
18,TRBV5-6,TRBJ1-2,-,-,CASSLEGTVDKTMGGYTF,TGTGCCAGCAGCTTGGAAGGGACCGTTGACAAAACTATGGGTGGCTACACCTTC
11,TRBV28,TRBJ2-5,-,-,CASSFTQTQYF,TGTGCCAGCAGTTTTACACAGACCCAGTACTTC
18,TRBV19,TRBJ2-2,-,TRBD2,CASSIEASGRRKTGELFF,TGTGCCAGTAGTATAGAAGCTAGCGGGAGGAGAAAAACCGGGGAGCTGTTTTTT
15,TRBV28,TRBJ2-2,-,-,CASRVAGKNTGELFF,TGTGCCAGCAGGGTGGCAGGGAAGAACACCGGGGAGCTGTTTTTT
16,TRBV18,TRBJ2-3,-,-,CASSPNTGILTESQYF,TGTGCCAGCTCACCAAATACAGGGATTCTCACTGAATCGCAGTATTTT
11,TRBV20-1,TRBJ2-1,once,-,CSAGLLNEQFF,TGCAGTGCTGGACTTCTCAATGAGCAGTTCTTC
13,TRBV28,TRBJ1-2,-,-,CASTSGVRYGYTF,TGTGCCAGCACCAGCGGGGTTCGCTATGGCTACACCTTC
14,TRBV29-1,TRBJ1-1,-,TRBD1,CSVEGDRENTEAFF,TGCAGCGTTGAAGGTGACAGGGAGAACACTGAAGCTTTCTTT
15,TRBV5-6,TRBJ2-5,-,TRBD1,CASSLARGGEETQYF,TGTGCCAGCAGCTTGGCGCGAGGGGGCGAAGAGACCCAGTACTTC
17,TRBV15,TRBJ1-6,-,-,CATSRDLQSSYNSPLHF,TGTGCCACCAGCAGAGACCTTCAGAGCTCCTATAATTCACCCCTCCACTTT
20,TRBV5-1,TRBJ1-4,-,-,CASSLEPPGHSGATNEKLFF,TGCGCCAGCAGCTTGGAGCCTCCTGGACACTCTGGAGCAACTAATGAAAAACTGTTTTTT
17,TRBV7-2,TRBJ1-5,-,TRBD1,CASSLGGGGQGRWPQHF,TGTGCCAGCAGCTTAGGGGGGGGAGGACAGGGGAGATGGCCCCAGCATTTT
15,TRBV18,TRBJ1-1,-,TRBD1,CASSAGGRGLGEAFF,TGTGCCAGCTCGGCAGGGGGTAGAGGACTTGGTGAAGCTTTCTTT
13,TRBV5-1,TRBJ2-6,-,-,CASRGWGANVLTF,TGCGCCAGCAGAGGCTGGGGGGCCAACGTCCTGACTTTC
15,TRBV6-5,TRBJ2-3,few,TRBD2,CASSYVREYSDTQYF,TGTGCCAGCAGTTACGTGCGGGAGTACTCAGATACGCAGTATTTT
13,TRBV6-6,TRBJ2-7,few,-,CASTQTAWYEQYF,TGTGCCAGCACCCAAACGGCGTGGTACGAGCAGTACTTC
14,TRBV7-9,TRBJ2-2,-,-,CASSYQGNTGELFF,TGTGCCAGCAGCTACCAGGGCAACACCGGGGAGCTGTTTTTT
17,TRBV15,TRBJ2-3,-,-,CATSRDRFRGSTDTQYF,TGTGCCACCAGCAGAGACAGGTTCAGGGGTAGCACAGATACGCAGTATTTT
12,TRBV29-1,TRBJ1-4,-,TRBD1,CSTRGRGEKLFF,TGCAGCACCAGGGGGAGGGGTGAAAAACTGTTTTTT
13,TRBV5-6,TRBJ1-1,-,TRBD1,CASSAYRGRNGFF,TGTGCCAGCAGCGCGTACAGGGGGCGCAACGGTTTCTTT
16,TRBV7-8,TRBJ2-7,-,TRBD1,CASSLARGRSSYEQYF,TGTGCCAGCAGCTTAGCTAGGGGGCGGAGCTCCTACGAGCAGTACTTC
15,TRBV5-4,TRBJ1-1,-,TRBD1,CASSTDRGFQMEAFF,TGTGCCAGCAGCACCGACAGGGGGTTTCAGATGGAAGCTTTCTTT
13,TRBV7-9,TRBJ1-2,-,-,CASSPGQIYGYTF,TGTGCCAGCAGCCCTGGACAGATCTATGGCTACACCTTC
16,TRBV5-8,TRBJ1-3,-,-,CASSSGGTLTGNTIYF,TGTGCCAGCAGCTCCGGCGGCACCCTGACTGGAAACACCATATATTTT
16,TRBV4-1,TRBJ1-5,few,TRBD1,CASSSHLGQGSQPQHF,TGCGCCAGCAGCTCCCACTTGGGACAGGGTTCTCAGCCCCAGCATTTT
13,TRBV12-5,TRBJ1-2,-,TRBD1,CASAADRTEGYTF,TGTGCTAGTGCCGCGGACAGGACGGAAGGCTACACCTTC
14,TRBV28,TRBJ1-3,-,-,CASSLTDFVNTIYF,TGTGCCAGCAGTTTAACAGACTTTGTAAACACCATATATTTT
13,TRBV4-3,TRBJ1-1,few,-,CASSQPGITEAFF,TGCGCCAGCAGCCAACCAGGGATTACTGAAGCTTTCTTT
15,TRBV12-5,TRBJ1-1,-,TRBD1,CASGLGQGVDTEAFF,TGTGCTAGTGGTTTGGGACAGGGGGTAGACACTGAAGCTTTCTTT
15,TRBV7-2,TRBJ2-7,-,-,CASSTWTYSSYEQYF,TGTGCCAGCAGCACTTGGACATACAGCTCCTACGAGCAGTACTTC
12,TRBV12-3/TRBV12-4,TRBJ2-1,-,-,CASSLLDNEQFF,TGTGCCAGCAGTTTACTGGACAATGAGCAGTTCTTC